This T cell receptor (beta chain) was identified during a study of T-cell memory formation after mild COVID-19. TCRdb passed the 5' RACE reads through MiXCR, listing each CDR3 protein once. Among over 350,000 distinct CDR3 sequences listed, 20% to 25% were seen once. The CDR3 has 15 residues. The V end was cut by 3 bases, the J end by 0 bases, with 10 bases between. The origin of this receptor is an adult woman who had mild COVID-19 (a few samples of this study predate the infection). Cell type and time point are not known. The chain is built from TRBV12-3 or TRBV12-4 and TRBJ2-3; D is undetermined. Input material: PBMCs or a T cell subset sorted from them (not recorded which). This chain's CDR3 is CASSLRRPSTDTQYF. CDR3 sequence (DNA): TGTGCCAGCAGTTTGCGTCGACCAAGCACAGATACGCAGTATTTT.